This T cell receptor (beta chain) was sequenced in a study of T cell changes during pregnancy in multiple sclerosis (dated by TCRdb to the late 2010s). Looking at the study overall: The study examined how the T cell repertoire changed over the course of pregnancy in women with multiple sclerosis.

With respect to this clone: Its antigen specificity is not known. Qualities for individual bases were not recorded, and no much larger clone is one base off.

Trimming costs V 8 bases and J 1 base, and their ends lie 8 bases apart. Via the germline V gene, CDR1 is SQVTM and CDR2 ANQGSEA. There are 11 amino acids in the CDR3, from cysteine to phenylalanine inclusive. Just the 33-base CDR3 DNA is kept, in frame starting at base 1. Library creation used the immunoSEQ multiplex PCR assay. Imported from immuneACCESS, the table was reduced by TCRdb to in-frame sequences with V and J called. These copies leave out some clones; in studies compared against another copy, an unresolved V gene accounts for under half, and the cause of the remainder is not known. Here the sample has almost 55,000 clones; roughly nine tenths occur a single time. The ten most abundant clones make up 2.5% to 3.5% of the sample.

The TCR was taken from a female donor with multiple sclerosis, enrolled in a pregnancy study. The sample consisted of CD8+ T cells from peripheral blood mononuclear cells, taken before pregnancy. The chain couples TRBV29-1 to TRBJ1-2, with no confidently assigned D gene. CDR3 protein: CSSEDNYGYTF. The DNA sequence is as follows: TGCAGCTCCGAGGATAACTATGGCTACACCTTC.